The 10 T cell receptor beta chains in this list originate from one sample, sequenced in a study of vaccination and CD4 T cells after COVID-19. Their cognate antigens are unknown. The assay that was used to sequence DNA from cultured CD4+ T cells was the Oncomine TCR Beta short-read assay. TCRdb processed the PCR reads anew with MiXCR; each CDR3 protein has one entry. The table has roughly 14,000 distinct CDR3 sequences, more than 40% seen once. The treatment: approximately 9-day PBMC culture with coronavirus spike peptide pools or control peptides (ViraFEST assay). The sample consisted of CD4+ T cells from blood, cultured in vitro. The receptors shown here come from a human donor who had recovered from COVID-19.

This clonotype was detected only a few times. V usage is TRBV12-3 or TRBV12-4 and J usage is TRBJ2-6; D possibly uses TRBD1 or TRBD2 (5 bases each). The CDR3 covers 16 residues. The V gene lost 5 bases and the J gene lost 0 bases, with 11 bases spanning the gap. This CDR3 reads CASSAGGGSGANVLTF. The CDR3 DNA is TGTGCCAGCAGTGCGGGTGGGGGCTCTGGGGCCAACGTCCTGACTTTC.

This clonotype showed up just once. V usage is TRBV5-6 and J usage is TRBJ1-1, with 9 positions matching TRBD1. This CDR3 is 15 amino acids long. Unmatched junction bases numbered 5, after V lost 0 bases and J lost 5 bases. Germline V CDR1 and CDR2: SGHDT, YYEEEE. In DNA, the CDR3 is TGTGCCAGCAGCTTGGGTGACAGGGGGAGGACTGAAGCTTTCTTT. This codes for CASSLGDRGRTEAFF.

This rearrangement joins TRBV5-5 to TRBJ2-1; the match to TRBD2 covers 13 bases. This CDR3 spans 16 amino acids. V shed 4 bases, J shed 9 bases, and the junction held 10 bases outside the gene matches. Germline CDR1 reads SGHKS; CDR2 reads YYEKEE (reference sequence). CDR3 nucleotide sequence: TGTGCCAGCAGCCAACCTGGACTAGCGGGAGAGGGTGAGCAGTTCTTC. Translated, it gives CASSQPGLAGEGEQFF.

CDR3 sequence: CASSPGDRRERQYF. CDR3 in DNA: TGTGCCAGCAGCCCCGGGGACAGGCGAGAGAGACAGTACTTC. The chain joins TRBV11-2 to TRBJ2-5; 8 bases match TRBD1. This CDR3 comprises 14 residues. CDR1 is SGHAT, CDR2 FQNNGV, per germline. V shed 5 bases, J shed 11 bases, and the junction held 13 bases outside the gene matches.

The chain uses TRBV11-3 and TRBJ2-7; 8 bases line up with TRBD2. Per the germline V gene, CDR1 is SGHNT and CDR2 is YENEEA. CDR3 length: 15 amino acids. V dropped 0 bases and J dropped 4; count of bases not matched to a gene: 5. Written as DNA, the CDR3 is TGTGCCAGCAGCTTAGATCCGACTAGCGTTTACGAGCAGTACTTC. Amino acids: CASSLDPTSVYEQYF.

The rearrangement links TRBV12-3 or TRBV12-4 to TRBJ2-3; tentative D call: TRBD1 (6 bases). The CDR3 has 14 amino acids. V lost 7 bases and J 7 bases, leaving 18 bases between the germline ends. CDR3 DNA: TGTGCCAGCAAAATCAGCGAGGGGGTGTATACGCAGTATTTT. Its translation: CASKISEGVYTQYF.

Notes on this clonotype: One end of the junction varies from germline; a read error may be responsible. The chain recombines TRBV20-1 with TRBJ2-1; weak D call: TRBD2 (6 bases). The CDR3 totals 14 residues. Germline values: CDR1 DFQATT, CDR2 SNEGSKA (reference sequence). CDR3 nucleotides: TGCAGTGGAGGTAGCGGTAGCTCCTACAATGGGCAGTTCTTC. Protein: CSGGSGSSYNGQFF.

This clonotype was picked up a small number of times. The J gene is TRBJ1-5, the V gene TRBV19; 11 bases are a match to TRBD1. Germline loops: CDR1 LNHDA, CDR2 SQIVND (reference sequence). V lost 7 bases to trimming and J lost 3 bases; unmatched junction nucleotides: 8. The CDR3 runs to 16 residues. CDR3 in DNA: TGTGCCAGTACCCCAGGACAGGGGGCGATCAATCAGCCCCAGCATTTT. It encodes CASTPGQGAINQPQHF.

The chain links TRBV24-1 to TRBJ2-5; 14 nucleotides align to TRBD2. Unmatched junction bases numbered 5, after V lost 4 bases and J lost 2 bases. The CDR3 has 17 residues. CDR1 and CDR2 (germline): KGHDR, SFDVKD. In DNA, the CDR3 is TGTGCCACCAGTGAGGGACTAGCGGGGGACAAACAAGAGACCCAGTACTTC. As protein: CATSEGLAGDKQETQYF.

The V call is TRBV7-3, the J call TRBJ1-1; unclear D gene. The V end was cut by 5 bases, the J end by 5 bases, with 12 bases between. The CDR3 spans 13 residues. From germline, CDR1 is SGHTA and CDR2 FQGTGA. Here the CDR3 DNA reads TGTGCCAGCAGCCTTGGGGTCGGGACTGAAGCTTTCTTT. This sequence encodes CASSLGVGTEAFF.